Shown below are 28 T cell receptor beta chains from a single sample sequenced in a study of blood T cell repertoires in COVID-19 (dated by TCRdb to the early 2020s). Library method: the immunoSEQ multiplex PCR assay. What TCRdb holds here is the immuneACCESS table cut down to in-frame rearrangements. Part of the clones is not present; checked against another copy, under half of the missing clones reflect an unresolved V gene, and the others are unexplained. For this sample the table gives 75,000 to 100,000 clones, of which around nine tenths were detected only once. 18% of the sample belongs to the ten largest clones. The sequenced material came from peripheral blood. These receptors originate from a woman of 80 years or more with acute or convalescent COVID-19.

This sequence joins TRBV7-6 and TRBJ1-5, with 11 nucleotides matching TRBD1. Germline values: CDR1 SGHVS, CDR2 FNYEAQ. V was pared by 5 bases and J by 5 bases, with 5 bases of the junction left unmatched. The CDR3 contains 15 residues. The CDR3 DNA sequence: TGTGCCAGCAGCCCTCGGGACAGGGGGTATCAGCCCCAGCATTTT. As protein: CASSPRDRGYQPQHF.

The chain carries TRBV6-5 and TRBJ1-2; 9 nucleotides match TRBD1. Per germline, CDR1 MNHEY and CDR2 SVGAGI. The CDR3 is 16 residues long. The junction had 12 bases not matched to a gene; V was cut back by 2 bases and J by 8 bases. This CDR3 reads CASSYPKTGGSLGYTF. Written as DNA, the CDR3 is TGTGCCAGCAGTTACCCCAAGACAGGGGGTTCCTTAGGCTACACCTTC.

The chain has TRBV5-1 and TRBJ2-2, with 10 nucleotides matching TRBD1. Germline values: CDR1 SGHRS, CDR2 YFSETQ. V lost 4 bases, J lost 3 bases, and 3 bases stayed unmatched. CDR3 length: 15 amino acids. The CDR3 loop reads CASSRTGGDTGELFF. The CDR3, as DNA: TGCGCCAGCAGCAGGACAGGGGGGGACACCGGGGAGCTGTTTTTT.

The V call is TRBV14, the J call TRBJ2-7; TRBD1 matches at 8 bases. Germline-derived CDR1 and CDR2 are SGHDN and FVKESK. The trim removed 4 bases at V and 3 bases at J, leaving 14 bases unmatched. There are 17 residues in the CDR3. CDR3: CASSPSGTGRNFYEQYF. CDR3 DNA: TGTGCCAGCAGCCCTTCGGGGACAGGACGAAATTTCTACGAGCAGTACTTC.

The chain uses TRBV2 and TRBJ2-6; tentatively, D is TRBD1 (5 bases). The CDR3 is made up of 14 amino acids. The germline V gene encodes CDR1 SNHLY and CDR2 FYNNEI. V lost 8 bases and J 3 bases, leaving 11 bases between the germline ends. Written as DNA, the CDR3 is TGTGCCAGCCAAGGGGCGCTTGGGGCCAACGTCCTGACTTTC. It translates to CASQGALGANVLTF.

V gene TRBV12-3 or TRBV12-4 combines with J gene TRBJ2-7; 10 positions match TRBD2. Trimming at V came to 4 bases and at J to 3 bases, leaving 0 bases not matched to a gene. The CDR3 is 13 amino acids. As DNA, the CDR3 is TGTGCCAGCAGTTGGACTAGCGGCTACGAGCAGTACTTC. This encodes CASSWTSGYEQYF.

V gene TRBV18 combines with J gene TRBJ2-7; 10 nucleotides align to TRBD2. The CDR3 sequence is 15 residues long. Trimming removed 6 bases from V and 2 bases from J; junction bases left unmatched: 7. CDR1 KGHSH and CDR2 LQKENI come from the germline V gene. CDR3 in DNA: TGTGCCAGCTCTCCTAGCGGGGGCCTGACCTACGAGCAGTACTTC. Residues: CASSPSGGLTYEQYF.

In DNA form, the CDR3 reads TGCGCCAGCAGTGGGCAGAATGGCTACACCTTC. It is translated as CASSGQNGYTF. The rearrangement uses TRBV10-2 and TRBJ1-2; D is undetermined. The germline V gene encodes CDR1 WSHSY and CDR2 SAAADI. This CDR3 has 11 amino acids. V was pared by 4 bases and J by 6 bases, with 6 bases between.

The chain recombines TRBV2 with TRBJ2-7; D perhaps matches TRBD2 (5 bases). Deletions cut 7 bases from V and 6 bases from J, with 10 bases between. Germline V gene sequence: CDR1 SNHLY, CDR2 FYNNEI. The CDR3 is made up of 11 amino acids. The CDR3 nucleotides are TGTGCCAGCATTGAGGGCGCCGAGCAGTACTTC. Protein sequence: CASIEGAEQYF.

This clone was seen once. The V call is TRBV13, the J call TRBJ2-1; 10 nucleotides match TRBD1. V shed 2 bases and J 3 bases; nucleotides not matched to a gene: 1. Per the germline V gene, CDR1 is PRHDT and CDR2 is FYEKMQ (reference sequence). The CDR3 loop spans 15 amino acids. The CDR3 is CASSLRDRGYNEQFF. The CDR3 coding sequence is TGTGCCAGCAGCTTACGGGACAGGGGCTACAATGAGCAGTTCTTC.

This rearrangement joins TRBV7-2 to TRBJ2-5, with D perhaps TRBD1 (5 bases). CDR3 length: 13 residues. Germline values: CDR1 SGHTA, CDR2 FQGNSA. V lost 3 bases, J lost 7 bases, and 12 bases lay in between. CDR3 in amino acids: CASSFTGPGTQYF. The CDR3 DNA reads as TGTGCCAGCAGCTTTACAGGCCCCGGGACCCAGTACTTC. Complete variable domain (other parts from reference TRBV7-2 and TRBJ2-5): GAGVSQSPSNKVTEKGKDVELRCDPISGHTALYWYRQSLGQGLEFLIYFQGNSAPDKSGLPSDRFSAERTGGSVSTLTIQRTQQEDSAVYLCASSFTGPGTQYFGPGTRLLVL.

CDR3 residues: CASRGTALGNTIYF. DNA for the CDR3: TGTGCCAGCAGGGGGACAGCTCTTGGAAACACCATATATTTT. This chain links TRBV6-6 with TRBJ1-3, with TRBD1 matching 7 bases. Unmatched junction bases numbered 5, after V lost 6 bases and J lost 3 bases. The germline CDR1 and CDR2 sequences are MNHNY and SVGAGI (reference sequence). The CDR3 is made up of 14 amino acids.

The rearrangement joins TRBV11-2 to TRBJ1-1; unclear D gene. This CDR3 contains 14 residues. Trimming cost V 1 base and J 1 base, with 7 bases left between them. Looked up from germline, CDR1 is SGHAT and CDR2 is FQNNGV. This CDR3 reads CASSLGGKNTEAFF. Here the CDR3 DNA reads TGTGCCAGCAGCTTAGGAGGAAAGAACACTGAAGCTTTCTTT. Looking up the rest from reference TRBV11-2 and TRBJ1-1 gives the full variable domain: EAGVAQSPRYKIIEKRQSVAFWCNPISGHATLYWYQQILGQGPKLLIQFQNNGVVDDSQLPKDRFSAERLKGVDSTLKIQPAKLEDSAVYLCASSLGGKNTEAFFGQGTRLTVV.

This sequence joins TRBV3-1 (or the pseudogene TRBV3-2) and TRBJ2-5; D is unclear. The CDR3 sequence is 13 residues long. V was trimmed by 4 bases and J by 0 bases, leaving 6 bases between them. CDR1 and CDR2 (germline): LGHDT, YNNKEL (reference sequence). CDR3 in DNA: TGTGCCAGCAGCCGTAAAAACCAAGAGACCCAGTACTTC. This encodes CASSRKNQETQYF.

This chain joins TRBV27 and TRBJ1-5, with TRBD1 identical over 7 bases. The CDR3 covers 15 residues. V lost 7 bases and J lost 5; bases outside the gene matches: 11. Germline V lookup: CDR1 MNHEY, CDR2 SMNVEV (reference sequence). The CDR3 region has the DNA TGTGCCAGCAACCCAGGACAGGCCGTCTATCAGCCCCAGCATTTT. Its protein is CASNPGQAVYQPQHF.

The V gene is TRBV6-1, the J gene TRBJ1-2, with D possibly TRBD1 on 6 matching bases. The CDR3 is 14 residues long. CDR1 is MNHNS and CDR2 is SASEGT in the germline V gene. V gave up 2 bases and J gave up 5 bases, with 12 bases separating them. CDR3 sequence reads: CASSETGTGYGYTF. As DNA, the CDR3 is TGTGCCAGCAGTGAAACGGGAACAGGGTATGGCTACACCTTC.

The chain links TRBV19 to TRBJ2-7; maybe TRBD2 (6 bases). Trimming pared 4 bases from V and 0 bases from J, leaving 13 bases between. This CDR3 spans 15 amino acids. The V gene's germline CDR1 is LNHDA and CDR2 SQIVND (reference sequence). For the CDR3, the DNA is TGTGCCAGTAGTAGGTTGGCGGGAAGCTCCTACGAGCAGTACTTC. Its translation is CASSRLAGSSYEQYF.

The gene calls are TRBV19 and TRBJ2-1; 10 bases are a match to TRBD2. Germline CDR1 reads LNHDA; CDR2 reads SQIVND (reference sequence). V lost 7 bases and J lost 4; bases outside the gene matches: 7. The CDR3 has 15 residues. This chain's CDR3 is CASTRAGGPYNEQFF. The CDR3 DNA reads TGTGCCAGTACTAGAGCGGGGGGGCCTTACAATGAGCAGTTCTTC.

The J gene is TRBJ2-2, the V gene TRBV7-6, with D maybe TRBD2 (6 bases). V was cut by 5 bases and J by 6 bases, with 16 bases left in between. The germline V gene has CDR1 SGHVS and CDR2 FNYEAQ. There are 15 residues in the CDR3. CDR3 region: CASSPRDFGAGELFF. The CDR3 DNA sequence: TGTGCCAGCAGCCCCCGGGACTTTGGCGCCGGGGAGCTGTTTTTT. Complete variable domain (other parts from reference TRBV7-6 and TRBJ2-2): GAGVSQSPRYKVTKRGQDVALRCDPISGHVSLYWYRQALGQGPEFLTYFNYEAQQDKSGLPNDRFSAERPEGSISTLTIQRTEQRDSAMYRCASSPRDFGAGELFFGEGSRLTVL.

The rearrangement links TRBV9 to TRBJ1-2; 7 bases line up with TRBD1. The CDR3 consists of 13 residues. V lost 3 bases to trimming and J lost 4 bases; unmatched junction nucleotides: 3. Germline values: CDR1 SGDLS, CDR2 YYNGEE. CDR3 sequence: CASSAPGGYGYTF. The CDR3, as DNA: TGTGCCAGCAGCGCCCCAGGGGGCTATGGCTACACCTTC.

The chain carries TRBV7-2 and TRBJ1-1; D is undetermined. V lost 5 bases, J lost 4 bases, and 14 bases lay in between. This CDR3 spans 14 amino acids. Per germline, CDR1 SGHTA and CDR2 FQGNSA. CDR3 in amino acids: CASSLPPLGTEAFF. The CDR3 DNA is TGTGCCAGCAGCCTACCTCCTCTCGGCACTGAAGCTTTCTTT.

The chain combines TRBV6-5 with TRBJ1-6; D unresolved. The CDR3 is 15 amino acids. V lost 0 bases and J lost 8, with 11 bases in between. Germline lookup yields CDR1 MNHEY and CDR2 SVGAGI. CDR3 protein: CASSYSRVIYSPLHF. The DNA for the CDR3 is TGTGCCAGCAGTTACTCTCGAGTCATATATTCACCCCTCCACTTT.

This rearrangement joins TRBV6-5 to TRBJ2-2; 7 positions agree with TRBD2. This CDR3 is 15 amino acids long. Germline loops: CDR1 MNHEY, CDR2 SVGAGI. V shed 6 bases, J shed 3 bases, and the junction held 7 bases outside the gene matches. CDR3 residues: CASRPGTTDTGELFF. The CDR3 nucleotides read TGTGCCAGCAGACCCGGGACTACTGACACCGGGGAGCTGTTTTTT.

A word on this clone: This sample also contains other DNA sequences that code for the same CDR3. The rearrangement uses TRBV3-1 (or the pseudogene TRBV3-2) and TRBJ1-1, with a possible D match to TRBD1 (5 bases). Germline CDR1 LGHDT, CDR2 YNNKEL (reference sequence). The CDR3 has 14 amino acids. The V and J ends lost 1 base and 3 bases respectively, with 9 bases between them. The CDR3 DNA reads TGTGCCAGCAGCCAAGTGGGGGGGGACACTGAAGCTTTCTTT. Residues: CASSQVGGDTEAFF.

The chain carries TRBV5-1 and TRBJ1-4, with D tentatively TRBD1 (5 bases). In germline, CDR1 is SGHRS, CDR2 YFSETQ. Trimming removed 4 bases from V and 3 bases from J, with 16 bases in between. This CDR3 has 16 residues. CDR3 region: CASSQNPTAPNEKLFF. CDR3 nucleotide sequence: TGCGCCAGCAGCCAGAATCCGACAGCGCCTAATGAAAAACTGTTTTTT.

This rearrangement joins TRBV7-8 to TRBJ2-5, with 9 bases identical to TRBD2. Germline V gives CDR1 SGHVS, CDR2 FQNEAQ. This CDR3 is 16 amino acids long. V was clipped by 5 bases and J by 2 bases; unmatched bases: 9. Here the CDR3 reads CASSRASSGIQETQYF. In DNA form, the CDR3 reads TGTGCCAGCAGCCGAGCCTCTAGCGGGATTCAAGAGACCCAGTACTTC.

The table lists this clone with a few counts. The chain couples TRBV2 to TRBJ2-3, with D possibly TRBD1 on 5 matching bases. The length of the CDR3 is 16 residues. Trimming took 3 bases from V and 2 from J, leaving 15 bases between them. Germline assignment: CDR1 SNHLY and CDR2 FYNNEI. The CDR3 loop reads CASSDVGVKPTDTQYF. CDR3 sequence (DNA): TGTGCCAGCAGTGATGTAGGGGTTAAACCCACAGATACGCAGTATTTT.

V gene TRBV9 combines with J gene TRBJ1-4; D remains ambiguous. Germline CDR1 is SGDLS and CDR2 is YYNGEE. V dropped 5 bases and J dropped 3 bases, with 14 bases sitting between them. CDR3 length: 15 residues. The CDR3 here is CASRTSLGANEKLFF. The CDR3, as DNA: TGTGCCAGCAGGACGTCCTTAGGAGCTAATGAAAAACTGTTTTTT.